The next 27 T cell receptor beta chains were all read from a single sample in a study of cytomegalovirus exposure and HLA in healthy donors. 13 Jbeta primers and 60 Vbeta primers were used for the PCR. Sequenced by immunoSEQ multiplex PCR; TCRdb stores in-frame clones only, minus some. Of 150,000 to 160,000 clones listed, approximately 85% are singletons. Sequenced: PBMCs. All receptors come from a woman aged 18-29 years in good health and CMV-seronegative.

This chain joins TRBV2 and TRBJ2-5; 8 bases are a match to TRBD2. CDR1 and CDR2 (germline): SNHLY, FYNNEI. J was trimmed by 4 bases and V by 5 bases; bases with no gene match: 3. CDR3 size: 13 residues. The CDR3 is CASSLGGGETQYF. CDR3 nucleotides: TGTGCCAGCAGTCTCGGGGGGGGAGAGACCCAGTACTTC.

Here the CDR3 reads CASSLLGQPRRGYTF. The CDR3, as DNA: TGTGCCAGCAGTTTATTGGGACAGCCTCGGAGGGGCTACACCTTC. The chain couples TRBV28 to TRBJ1-2; 7 bases fit TRBD1. With 1 base clipped from V and 8 bases from J, the junction kept 10 bases outside the gene matches. Germline assignment: CDR1 MDHEN and CDR2 SYDVKM. The CDR3 runs 15 residues.

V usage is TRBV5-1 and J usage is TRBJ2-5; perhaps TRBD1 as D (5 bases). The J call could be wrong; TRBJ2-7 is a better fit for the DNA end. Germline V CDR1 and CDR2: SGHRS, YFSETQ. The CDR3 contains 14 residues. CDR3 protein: CASSPTGSAYEQYF. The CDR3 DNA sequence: TGCGCCAGCAGCCCAACAGGTTCGGCCTACGAGCAGTACTTC.

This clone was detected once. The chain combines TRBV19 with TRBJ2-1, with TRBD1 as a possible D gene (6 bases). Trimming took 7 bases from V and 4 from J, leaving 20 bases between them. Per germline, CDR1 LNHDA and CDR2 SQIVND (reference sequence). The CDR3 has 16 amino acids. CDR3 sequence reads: CASTDRGGALYNEQFF. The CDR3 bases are TGTGCCAGTACCGACCGAGGGGGAGCTTTGTACAATGAGCAGTTCTTC.

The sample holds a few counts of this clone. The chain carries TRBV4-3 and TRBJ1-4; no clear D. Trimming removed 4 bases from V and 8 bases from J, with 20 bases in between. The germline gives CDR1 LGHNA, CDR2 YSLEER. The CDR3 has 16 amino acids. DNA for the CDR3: TGCGCCAGCAGCCCCATACAGCGAGGTGGGGAGGAAAAACTGTTTTTT. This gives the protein CASSPIQRGGEEKLFF.

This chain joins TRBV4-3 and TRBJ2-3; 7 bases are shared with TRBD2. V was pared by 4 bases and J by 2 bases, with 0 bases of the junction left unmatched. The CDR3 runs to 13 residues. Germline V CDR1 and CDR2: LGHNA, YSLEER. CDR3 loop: CASSRDYTDTQYF. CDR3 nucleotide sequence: TGCGCCAGCAGCCGGGACTACACAGATACGCAGTATTTT.

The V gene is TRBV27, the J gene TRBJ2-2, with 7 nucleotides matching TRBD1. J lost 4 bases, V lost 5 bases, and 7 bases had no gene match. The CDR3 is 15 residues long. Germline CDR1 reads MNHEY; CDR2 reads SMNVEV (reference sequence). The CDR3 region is CASSPLRGPTGELFF. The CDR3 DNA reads TGTGCCAGCAGTCCGCTGAGGGGGCCCACCGGGGAGCTGTTTTTT.

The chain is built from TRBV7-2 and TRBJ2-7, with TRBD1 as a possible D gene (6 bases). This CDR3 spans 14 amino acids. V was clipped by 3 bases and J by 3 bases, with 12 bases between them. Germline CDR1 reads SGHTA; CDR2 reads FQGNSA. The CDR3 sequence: CASSLGALNYEQYF. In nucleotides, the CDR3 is TGTGCCAGCAGCTTGGGGGCCCTGAACTACGAGCAGTACTTC.

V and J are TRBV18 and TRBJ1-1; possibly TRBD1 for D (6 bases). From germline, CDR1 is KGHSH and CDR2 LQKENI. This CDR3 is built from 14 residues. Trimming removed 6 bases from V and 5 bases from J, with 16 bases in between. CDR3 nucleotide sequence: TGTGCCAGCTCCGAGCTACACAGGGAAACTGAAGCTTTCTTT. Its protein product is CASSELHRETEAFF.

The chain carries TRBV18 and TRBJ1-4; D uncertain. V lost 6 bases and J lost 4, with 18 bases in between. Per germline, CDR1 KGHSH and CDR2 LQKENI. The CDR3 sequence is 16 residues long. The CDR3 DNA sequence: TGTGCCAGCTCCGACATGGAGGGTATTGGTAATGAAAAACTGTTTTTT. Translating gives CASSDMEGIGNEKLFF.

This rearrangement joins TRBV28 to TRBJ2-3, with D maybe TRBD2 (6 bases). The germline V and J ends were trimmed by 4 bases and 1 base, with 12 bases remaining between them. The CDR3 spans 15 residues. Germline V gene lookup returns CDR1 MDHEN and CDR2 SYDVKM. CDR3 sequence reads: CASSSRGRGTDTQYF. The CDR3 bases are TGTGCCAGCAGTTCGCGGGGCAGGGGCACAGATACGCAGTATTTT.

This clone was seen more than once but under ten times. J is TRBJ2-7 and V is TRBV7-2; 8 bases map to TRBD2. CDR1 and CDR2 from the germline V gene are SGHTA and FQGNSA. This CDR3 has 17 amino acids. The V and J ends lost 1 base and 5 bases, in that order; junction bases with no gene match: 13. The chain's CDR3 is CASSLGGRAGGSNEQYF. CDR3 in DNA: TGTGCCAGCAGCTTAGGGGGCCGGGCGGGGGGTAGTAACGAGCAGTACTTC.

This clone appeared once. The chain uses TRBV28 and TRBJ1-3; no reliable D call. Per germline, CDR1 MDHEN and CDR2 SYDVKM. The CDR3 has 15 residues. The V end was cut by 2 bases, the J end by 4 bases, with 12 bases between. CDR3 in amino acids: CASSLRPGEGNTIYF. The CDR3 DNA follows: TGTGCCAGCAGTTTACGCCCGGGAGAGGGAAACACCATATATTTT.

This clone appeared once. CDR3 region: CAISERGSRDDIQYF. CDR3 coding DNA: TGTGCCATCAGTGAGAGGGGGTCTCGGGACGACATTCAGTACTTC. The rearrangement links TRBV10-3 to TRBJ2-4, with D possibly TRBD1 on 6 matching bases. Germline V lookup: CDR1 ENHRY, CDR2 SYGVKD. CDR3 length: 15 residues. V lost 2 bases, J lost 8 bases, and 16 bases lay in between.

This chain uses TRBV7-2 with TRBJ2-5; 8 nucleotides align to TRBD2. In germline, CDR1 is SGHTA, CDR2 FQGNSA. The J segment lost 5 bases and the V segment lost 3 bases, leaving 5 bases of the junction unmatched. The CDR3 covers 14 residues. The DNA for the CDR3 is TGTGCCAGCAGCTTCGGACTAGCTTGGGAGACCCAGTACTTC. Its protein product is CASSFGLAWETQYF.

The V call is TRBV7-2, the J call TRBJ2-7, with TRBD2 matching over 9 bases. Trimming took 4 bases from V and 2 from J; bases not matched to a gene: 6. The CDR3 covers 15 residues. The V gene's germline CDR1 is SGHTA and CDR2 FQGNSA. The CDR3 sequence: CASSSPVAGAYEQYF. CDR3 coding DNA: TGTGCCAGCAGCTCCCCGGTAGCGGGAGCCTACGAGCAGTACTTC.

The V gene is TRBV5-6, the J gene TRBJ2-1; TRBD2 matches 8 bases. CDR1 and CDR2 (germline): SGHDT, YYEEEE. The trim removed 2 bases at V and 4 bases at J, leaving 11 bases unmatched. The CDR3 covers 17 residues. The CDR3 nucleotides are TGTGCCAGCAGCTTCCCGGGGGGGGGATACTATTACAATGAGCAGTTCTTC. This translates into CASSFPGGGYYYNEQFF.

CDR3 sequence reads: CASSLGPSGSNLYEQYF. CDR3 coding DNA: TGCGCCAGCAGCTTGGGTCCTAGCGGGAGCAATCTCTACGAGCAGTACTTC. The gene calls are TRBV5-1 and TRBJ2-7, with 10 bases matching TRBD2. With V trimmed by 0 bases and J by 3 bases, 9 bases remained unmatched. The CDR3 is 17 residues long. Germline V lookup: CDR1 SGHRS, CDR2 YFSETQ.

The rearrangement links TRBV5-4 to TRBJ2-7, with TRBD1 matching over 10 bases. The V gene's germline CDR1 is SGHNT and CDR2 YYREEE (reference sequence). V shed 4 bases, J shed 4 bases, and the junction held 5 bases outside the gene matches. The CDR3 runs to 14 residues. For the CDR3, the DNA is TGTGCCAGCAGCATCCCGGGACAGGGGTACGAGCAGTACTTC. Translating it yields CASSIPGQGYEQYF. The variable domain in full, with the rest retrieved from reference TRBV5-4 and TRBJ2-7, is ETGVTQSPTHLIKTRGQQVTLRCSSQSGHNTVSWYQQALGQGPQFIFQYYREEENGRGNFPPRFSGLQFPNYSSELNVNALELDDSALYLCASSIPGQGYEQYFGPGTRLTVT.

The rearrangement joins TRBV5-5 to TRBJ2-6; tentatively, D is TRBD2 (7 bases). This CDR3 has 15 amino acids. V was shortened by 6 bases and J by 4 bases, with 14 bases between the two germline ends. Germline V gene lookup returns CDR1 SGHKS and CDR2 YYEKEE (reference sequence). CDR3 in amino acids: CASTPGGLGANVLTF. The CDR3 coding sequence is TGTGCCAGCACCCCGGGGGGCTTGGGGGCCAACGTCCTGACTTTC. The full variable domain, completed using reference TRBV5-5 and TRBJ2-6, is DAGVTQSPTHLIKTRGQQVTLRCSPISGHKSVSWYQQVLGQGPQFIFQYYEKEERGRGNFPDRFSARQFPNYSSELNVNALLLGDSALYLCASTPGGLGANVLTFGAGSRLTVL.

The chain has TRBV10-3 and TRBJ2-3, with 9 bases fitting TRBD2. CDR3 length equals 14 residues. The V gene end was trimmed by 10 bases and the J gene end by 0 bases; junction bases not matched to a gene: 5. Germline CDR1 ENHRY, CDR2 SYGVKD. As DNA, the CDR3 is TGTGCCAGTAGCGGGGGCCGTAGCACAGATACGCAGTATTTT. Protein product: CASSGGRSTDTQYF.

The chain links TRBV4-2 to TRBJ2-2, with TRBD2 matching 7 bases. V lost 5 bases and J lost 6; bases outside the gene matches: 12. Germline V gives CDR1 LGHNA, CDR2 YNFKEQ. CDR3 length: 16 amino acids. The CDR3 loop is CASSSSAGVEAGELFF. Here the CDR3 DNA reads TGTGCCAGCAGCTCTTCGGCGGGAGTGGAGGCCGGGGAGCTGTTTTTT.

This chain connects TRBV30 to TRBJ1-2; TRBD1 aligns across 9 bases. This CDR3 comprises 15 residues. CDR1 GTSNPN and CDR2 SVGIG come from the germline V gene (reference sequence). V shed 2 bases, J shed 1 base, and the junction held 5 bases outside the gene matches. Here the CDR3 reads CAWSRNRGHNYGYTF. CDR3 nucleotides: TGTGCCTGGAGTAGAAACAGGGGGCATAACTATGGCTACACCTTC. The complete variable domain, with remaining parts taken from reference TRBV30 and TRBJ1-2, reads SQTIHQWPATLVQPVGSPLSLECTVEGTSNPNLYWYRQAAGRGLQLLFYSVGIGQISSEVPQNLSASRPQDRQFILSSKKLLLSDSGFYLCAWSRNRGHNYGYTFGSGTRLTVV.

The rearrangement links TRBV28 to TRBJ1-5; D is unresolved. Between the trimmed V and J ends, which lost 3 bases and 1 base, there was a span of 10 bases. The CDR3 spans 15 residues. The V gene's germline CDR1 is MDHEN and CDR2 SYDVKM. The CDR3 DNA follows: TGTGCCAGCAGTTTGCGGATGGTAAGCAATCAGCCCCAGCATTTT. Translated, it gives CASSLRMVSNQPQHF.

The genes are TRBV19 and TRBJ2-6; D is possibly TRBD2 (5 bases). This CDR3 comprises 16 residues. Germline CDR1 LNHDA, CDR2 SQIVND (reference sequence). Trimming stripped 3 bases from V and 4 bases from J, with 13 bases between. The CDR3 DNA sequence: TGTGCCAGTAGTATTGCAGGAGGATACGGGGCCAACGTCCTGACTTTC. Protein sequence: CASSIAGGYGANVLTF.

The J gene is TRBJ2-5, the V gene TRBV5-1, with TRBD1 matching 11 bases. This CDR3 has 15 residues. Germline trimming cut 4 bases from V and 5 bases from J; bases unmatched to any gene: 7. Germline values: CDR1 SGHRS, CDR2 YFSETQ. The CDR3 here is CASSPGTGGGETQYF. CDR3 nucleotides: TGCGCCAGCAGCCCGGGGACAGGGGGAGGGGAGACCCAGTACTTC. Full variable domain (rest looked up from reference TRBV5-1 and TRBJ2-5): KAGVTQTPRYLIKTRGQQVTLSCSPISGHRSVSWYQQTPGQGLQFLFEYFSETQRNKGNFPGRFSGRQFSNSRSEMNVSTLELGDSALYLCASSPGTGGGETQYFGPGTRLLVL.

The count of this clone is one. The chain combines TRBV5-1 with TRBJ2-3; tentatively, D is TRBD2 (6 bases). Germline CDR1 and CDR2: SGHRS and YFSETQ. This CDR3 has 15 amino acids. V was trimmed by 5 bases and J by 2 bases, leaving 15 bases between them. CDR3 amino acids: CASRMGLAPTDTQYF. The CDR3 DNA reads TGCGCCAGCAGAATGGGACTCGCACCCACAGATACGCAGTATTTT.